These 26 T cell receptor beta chains originate from one sample sequenced in a study of shared clonotypes between healthy human individuals. Some clones are missing from TCRdb's copy, which holds only in-frame ones; the method was immunoSEQ multiplex PCR. The profile shows approximately 92,000 clones, roughly three quarters of them singletons. Sequencing was performed on memory CD8+ T cells sorted from blood. Subset meaning: CD45RO+ cells pooled with CCR7-negative TemRA cells. These receptors were obtained from a man younger than 40 in good health.

This clone was seen more than once but under ten times. This chain connects TRBV7-9 to TRBJ2-2, with D hard to call. V was cut by 1 base and J by 7 bases, with 7 bases left in between. Per the germline V gene, CDR1 is SEHNR and CDR2 is FQNEAQ (reference sequence). CDR3 length: 13 residues. CDR3 loop: CASSLVLSGELFF. The CDR3 DNA follows: TGTGCCAGCAGCTTAGTTCTGAGCGGGGAGCTGTTTTTT.

This clone has only a few counts. This rearrangement joins TRBV2 to TRBJ2-4, with unresolved D. The CDR3 is 14 amino acids. From germline, CDR1 is SNHLY and CDR2 FYNNEI. The V and J ends lost 1 base and 2 bases respectively, with 6 bases between them. CDR3 sequence: CASSEGATKNIQYF. DNA for the CDR3: TGTGCCAGCAGTGAAGGGGCGACCAAAAACATTCAGTACTTC.

This chain connects TRBV6-6 to TRBJ1-1; TRBD1 aligns across 7 bases. The CDR3 extends over 12 amino acids. J gave up 8 bases and V 4 bases, and 4 bases lay outside the gene matches. Germline CDR1 is MNHNY and CDR2 is SVGAGI (reference sequence). The CDR3 region has the DNA TGTGCCAGCAGTTTCCCGGACAGGGAAGCTTTCTTT. This encodes CASSFPDREAFF.

The chain recombines TRBV6-1 with TRBJ2-7, with D unclear. Trimming left V 7 bases short and J 0 bases short, with 13 bases between. The germline V gene encodes CDR1 MNHNS and CDR2 SASEGT. The CDR3 is 14 residues long. The CDR3 spells CASNTATSSYEQYF. DNA for the CDR3: TGTGCCAGCAATACAGCGACGAGCTCCTACGAGCAGTACTTC.

This clone showed up just a few times. The chain joins TRBV19 to TRBJ2-2; TRBD1 agrees at 7 bases. V lost 4 bases and J lost 4; bases outside the gene matches: 6. Germline values: CDR1 LNHDA, CDR2 SQIVND (reference sequence). The CDR3 loop spans 15 amino acids. The CDR3 sequence: CASSTQGSATGELFF. The CDR3 nucleotides read TGTGCCAGTAGTACACAGGGGTCCGCCACCGGGGAGCTGTTTTTT.

This clone was seen at least ten times. The chain recombines TRBV28 with TRBJ2-7; D gene uncertain. Germline CDR1 MDHEN, CDR2 SYDVKM. This CDR3 is built from 12 residues. The V and J ends lost 5 bases and 4 bases respectively, with 9 bases between them. The CDR3 bases are TGTGCCAGCAGTGAAACCCTATACGAGCAGTACTTC. Translation: CASSETLYEQYF.

The gene calls are TRBV28 and TRBJ2-4; possible D gene TRBD1, 6 bases. V was shortened by 7 bases and J by 1 base, with 17 bases between the two germline ends. Germline lookup yields CDR1 MDHEN and CDR2 SYDVKM. This CDR3 comprises 16 residues. The CDR3 sequence: CASNSEGDAAKNIQYF. The CDR3 DNA reads TGTGCCAGCAATTCTGAGGGGGATGCGGCCAAAAACATTCAGTACTTC. Full variable domain (outside the CDR3, taken from reference TRBV28 and TRBJ2-4): DVKVTQSSRYLVKRTGEKVFLECVQDMDHENMFWYRQDPGLGLRLIYFSYDVKMKEKGDIPEGYSVSREKKERFSLILESASTNQTSMYLCASNSEGDAAKNIQYFGAGTRLSVL.

The chain combines TRBV28 with TRBJ1-5, with D perhaps matching TRBD1 (5 bases). V was cut by 7 bases and J by 3 bases, with 16 bases left in between. Germline CDR1 is MDHEN and CDR2 is SYDVKM. CDR3 length: 15 amino acids. CDR3 sequence (DNA): TGTGCCAGCACCGGGGGGGTTCTCAACAATCAGCCCCAGCATTTT. Amino acids: CASTGGVLNNQPQHF. Full variable domain (missing parts from reference TRBV28 and TRBJ1-5): DVKVTQSSRYLVKRTGEKVFLECVQDMDHENMFWYRQDPGLGLRLIYFSYDVKMKEKGDIPEGYSVSREKKERFSLILESASTNQTSMYLCASTGGVLNNQPQHFGDGTRLSIL.

V is TRBV27 and J is TRBJ2-7, with TRBD2 as a possible D gene (5 bases). V was pared by 8 bases and J by 0 bases, with 17 bases between. The CDR3 runs to 15 residues. Per germline, CDR1 MNHEY and CDR2 SMNVEV (reference sequence). The CDR3 loop is CASGIGLPSSYEQYF. The CDR3 DNA reads as TGTGCCAGCGGCATCGGACTGCCAAGCTCCTACGAGCAGTACTTC.

This rearrangement joins TRBV28 to TRBJ2-2; D gene uncertain. Trimming pared 7 bases from V and 7 bases from J, leaving 7 bases between. Germline values: CDR1 MDHEN, CDR2 SYDVKM. The CDR3 extends over 11 amino acids. CDR3 nucleotides: TGTGCCAGCAAAGGAATCGGGGAGCTGTTTTTT. Translation gives CASKGIGELFF.

This clone occurred once. The chain employs TRBV7-9 and TRBJ1-4; perhaps TRBD1 as D (6 bases). The CDR3 totals 17 residues. The V end was cut by 5 bases, the J end by 0 bases, with 16 bases between. Germline V gene lookup returns CDR1 SEHNR and CDR2 FQNEAQ (reference sequence). CDR3 DNA sequence: TGTGCCAGCAGCCCCTCGGGGACACCCGCAACTAATGAAAAACTGTTTTTT. Its translation: CASSPSGTPATNEKLFF.

This chain uses TRBV6-5 with TRBJ2-5, with a weak D call TRBD2 (6 bases). The CDR3 runs 14 residues. Deletions cut 7 bases from V and 5 bases from J, with 17 bases between. Per germline, CDR1 MNHEY and CDR2 SVGAGI. The CDR3 reads CASTPRGVGETQYF. The CDR3 nucleotides read TGTGCCAGCACCCCCCGCGGGGTGGGCGAGACCCAGTACTTC.

This sequence joins TRBV28 and TRBJ1-1; D is ambiguous. Looked up from germline, CDR1 is MDHEN and CDR2 is SYDVKM. The germline V and J ends were trimmed by 2 bases and 1 base, with 8 bases remaining between them. The CDR3 has 14 residues. CDR3 DNA sequence: TGTGCCAGCAGTTTAAGTGGTACGAACACTGAAGCTTTCTTT. Protein product: CASSLSGTNTEAFF.

The CDR3 DNA is TGCGCCAGCAGCTCCGGGACTAGCGCAGAGACCCAGTACTTC. Its translation is CASSSGTSAETQYF. The rearrangement uses TRBV5-1 and TRBJ2-5, with 10 bases identical to TRBD2. V lost 3 bases and J lost 4; bases outside the gene matches: 3. The CDR3 loop spans 14 amino acids. Germline V lookup: CDR1 SGHRS, CDR2 YFSETQ.

This clone was detected a few times. V is TRBV6-5 and J is TRBJ2-7; 8 bases line up with TRBD2. Germline loops: CDR1 MNHEY, CDR2 SVGAGI. The CDR3 totals 14 residues. Trimming at V came to 4 bases and at J to 7 bases, leaving 9 bases not matched to a gene. In DNA form, the CDR3 reads TGTGCCAGCAGTTCAGTCGAGCGGGGGCAGGAGCAGTACTTC. It is translated as CASSSVERGQEQYF.

The chain employs TRBV27 and TRBJ1-4; weak D call: TRBD1 (6 bases). Between the trimmed V and J ends, which lost 2 bases and 2 bases, there was a span of 15 bases. The CDR3 contains 17 residues. Germline CDR1 is MNHEY and CDR2 is SMNVEV (reference sequence). CDR3 nucleotides: TGTGCCAGCAGTTTAATGGCAGGGGTAGGGACTAATGAAAAACTGTTTTTT. This gives the protein CASSLMAGVGTNEKLFF.

The rearrangement joins TRBV11-1 to TRBJ1-5, with D unresolved. In germline, CDR1 is SGHAT, CDR2 FQDESV (reference sequence). The CDR3 sequence is 14 residues long. Trimming left V 5 bases short and J 4 bases short, with 12 bases between. The CDR3 nucleotides are TGTGCCAGCAGCGTCGGGAGCCAAAATCAGCCCCAGCATTTT. This translates into CASSVGSQNQPQHF.

This clone is deemed medium-sized. V gene TRBV11-2 combines with J gene TRBJ2-7, with TRBD2 identical over 12 bases. The germline V gene has CDR1 SGHAT and CDR2 FQNNGV. With 3 bases clipped from V and 7 bases from J, the junction kept 7 bases outside the gene matches. CDR3 size: 15 residues. CDR3 in amino acids: CASSFRLAGVDEQYF. CDR3 sequence (DNA): TGTGCCAGCAGCTTCCGACTAGCGGGAGTAGATGAGCAGTACTTC.

This rearrangement joins TRBV5-4 to TRBJ2-6, with D unclear. V lost 2 bases, J lost 0 bases, and 6 bases lay in between. This CDR3 contains 15 residues. CDR1 SGHNT and CDR2 YYREEE come from the germline V gene (reference sequence). Written as DNA, the CDR3 is TGTGCCAGCAGCTTCTTCGGCTCTGGGGCCAACGTCCTGACTTTC. It yields the protein CASSFFGSGANVLTF.

This clone appeared a single time. CDR3 amino acids: CAWTSEGAVVYGYTF. The CDR3 bases are TGTGCCTGGACCTCGGAGGGGGCGGTAGTTTATGGCTACACCTTC. J is TRBJ1-2 and V is TRBV30; 7 bases line up with TRBD1. The CDR3 is 15 amino acids. V trimming: 4 bases; J trimming: 5 bases; junction bases outside the gene matches: 13. The V gene's germline CDR1 is GTSNPN and CDR2 SVGIG (reference sequence).

This clone was seen once. The chain has TRBV11-2 and TRBJ2-5; 9 nucleotides line up with TRBD2. The CDR3 totals 14 residues. V lost 4 bases and J lost 2; bases outside the gene matches: 2. In germline, CDR1 is SGHAT, CDR2 FQNNGV. CDR3 nucleotides: TGTGCCAGCAGCTCGACTAGCGGACAAGAGACCCAGTACTTC. Translated: CASSSTSGQETQYF.

The chain uses TRBV4-3 and TRBJ2-6; D remains ambiguous. Between the trimmed V and J ends, which lost 0 bases and 0 bases, there was a span of 15 bases. In germline, CDR1 is LGHNA, CDR2 YSLEER. CDR3 size: 19 residues. CDR3 nucleotide sequence: TGCGCCAGCAGCCAAGATTCGGCAGGAACCTTCTCTGGGGCCAACGTCCTGACTTTC. Amino acids: CASSQDSAGTFSGANVLTF.

This clone was counted only a few times. The chain links TRBV6-1 to TRBJ1-1; D is undetermined. Germline-derived CDR1 and CDR2 are MNHNS and SASEGT. The V and J ends lost 4 bases and 1 base respectively, with 7 bases between them. The CDR3 length is 13 residues. The CDR3: CASSGLRNTEAFF. CDR3 DNA: TGTGCCAGCAGTGGACTTAGGAACACTGAAGCTTTCTTT.

The chain couples TRBV28 to TRBJ2-5; 8 nucleotides match TRBD2. The CDR3 has 14 amino acids. Germline V CDR1 and CDR2: MDHEN, SYDVKM. The V segment lost 6 bases and the J segment 4 bases; nucleotides outside the gene matches: 7. The CDR3 loop reads CASRGGTRLETQYF. The CDR3 nucleotides read TGTGCCAGCAGGGGGGGGACTAGGTTAGAGACCCAGTACTTC.

This clone appeared many times. This chain connects TRBV7-6 to TRBJ2-5, with no clear D. The CDR3 runs to 15 residues. Per the germline V gene, CDR1 is SGHVS and CDR2 is FNYEAQ. The V end was cut by 7 bases, the J end by 4 bases, with 19 bases between. CDR3 DNA sequence: TGTGCCAGCACCGAGAGCAAAGGGTTGCCAGAGACCCAGTACTTC. It encodes CASTESKGLPETQYF.

This clone was seen many times. The CDR3 here is CASSREGLTYNEQFF. The CDR3 DNA reads TGTGCCAGCTCCCGGGAGGGGCTCACCTACAATGAGCAGTTCTTC. The gene calls are TRBV18 and TRBJ2-1, with 8 positions matching TRBD2. The CDR3 length is 15 residues. Unmatched junction bases numbered 6, after V lost 6 bases and J lost 2 bases. Germline-derived CDR1 and CDR2 are KGHSH and LQKENI.